The 30 T cell receptor beta chains presented below share a single source sample, sequenced in a study of blood T cells in healthy people across ages. A sample-barcoded 5' primer and a J-beta primer mix were used in a second PCR of roughly 7 to 12 cycles. MiXCR, applied by TCRdb to the 5' RACE reads, yields one record per CDR3 protein. The sample carries hundreds of thousands of distinct CDR3 sequences, about 56% recorded once. Sequenced material: blood. Receptors were obtained from a man aged 35-49 years in good health.

This clonotype was observed a few times. The gene calls are TRBV4-2 and TRBJ2-7, with D perhaps TRBD1 or TRBD2 (5 bases each). The CDR3 runs 13 residues. V lost 4 bases and J lost 1, with 8 bases in between. The V gene's germline CDR1 is LGHNA and CDR2 YNFKEQ. For the CDR3, the DNA is TGTGCCAGCAGCCGGGACGAGTCCTACGAGCAGTACTTC. Protein sequence: CASSRDESYEQYF.

The chain recombines TRBV10-3 with TRBJ1-2; D not certain. The CDR3 spans 15 residues. Trimming removed 2 bases at V and 7 bases at J, with 17 bases between. Germline CDR1 is ENHRY and CDR2 is SYGVKD. The CDR3 DNA follows: TGTGCCATCAGTGAGGGGTCAGCCGAAGTAAGTGGCTACACCTTC. Protein sequence: CAISEGSAEVSGYTF.

About this clonotype: The junction does not match germline at one end; this may be a read error. The chain uses TRBV4-1 and TRBJ2-1, with D possibly being TRBD2 (5 bases). CDR1 is MGHRA and CDR2 is YSYEKL in the germline V gene. This CDR3 is 17 amino acids long. CDR3 bases: TGCGCCAGCGGCCACCAAGGCGGAGGCATCCCCTACAATGAGCAGTTCTTC. It translates to CASGHQGGGIPYNEQFF.

This clonotype was counted only a few times. The V and J genes are TRBV7-2 and TRBJ2-3; TRBD1 aligns across 12 bases. Per the germline V gene, CDR1 is SGHTA and CDR2 is FQGNSA. The CDR3 has 15 amino acids. V dropped 5 bases and J dropped 5; count of bases not matched to a gene: 5. CDR3 nucleotides: TGTGCCAGCAGCGGCTGGGACAGGGGGCAAGATACGCAGTATTTT. Translation gives CASSGWDRGQDTQYF.

This CDR3 is CSARRAGVGTDTQYF. The CDR3 DNA follows: TGCAGTGCTAGGAGAGCGGGAGTTGGTACAGATACGCAGTATTTT. The V call is TRBV20-1, the J call TRBJ2-3, with 8 nucleotides matching TRBD2. CDR1 DFQATT and CDR2 SNEGSKA come from the germline V gene (reference sequence). V shed 3 bases and J 3 bases; nucleotides not matched to a gene: 8. The CDR3 extends over 15 amino acids.

This chain joins TRBV7-9 and TRBJ1-1; 9 bases match TRBD1. CDR1 SEHNR and CDR2 FQNEAQ come from the germline V gene (reference sequence). This CDR3 contains 18 residues. Trimming removed 4 bases from V and 0 bases from J; junction bases left unmatched: 12. The CDR3 nucleotides read TGTGCCAGCAGCTGGAAACCGGGACAGGGATTCATGAACACTGAAGCTTTCTTT. Translated, it gives CASSWKPGQGFMNTEAFF.

V gene TRBV5-6 combines with J gene TRBJ2-3, with no clear D. There are 17 residues in the CDR3. The ends were cut back, 4 bases at V and 7 bases at J, with 25 bases in the middle. Germline V gives CDR1 SGHDT, CDR2 YYEEEE. The chain's CDR3 is CASSGLQKAINRNTQYF. The CDR3 coding sequence is TGTGCCAGCAGCGGGCTGCAGAAAGCCATTAACAGAAATACGCAGTATTTT.

The rearrangement joins TRBV20-1 to TRBJ2-3; D is possibly TRBD2 (6 bases). Germline V gives CDR1 DFQATT, CDR2 SNEGSKA (reference sequence). The CDR3 has 15 amino acids. V dropped 4 bases and J dropped 2 bases, with 16 bases sitting between them. The CDR3 region is CSATPSSGYTDTQYF. The CDR3 nucleotides read TGCAGTGCTACCCCGAGTAGCGGCTACACAGATACGCAGTATTTT.

The gene calls are TRBV20-1 and TRBJ2-6; D unresolved. The ends were cut back, 1 base at V and 0 bases at J, with 7 bases in the middle. Germline V gene lookup returns CDR1 DFQATT and CDR2 SNEGSKA (reference sequence). The CDR3 has 15 residues. CDR3 DNA: TGCAGTGCTAGAGGGTCCCCCTCTGGGGCCAACGTCCTGACTTTC. It is translated as CSARGSPSGANVLTF.

The chain joins TRBV5-1 to TRBJ2-1, with D hard to call. The DNA matches TRBJ2-7 better at its end, which makes the J call doubtful. This CDR3 contains 15 residues. Germline lookup yields CDR1 SGHRS and CDR2 YFSETQ. In DNA, the CDR3 is TGCGCCAGCAGCTGGGATGGCGACCGATACAATGAGCAGTACTTC. It codes for CASSWDGDRYNEQYF.

This rearrangement joins TRBV20-1 to TRBJ2-4, with TRBD2 as a possible D gene (5 bases). The closer fit of TRBJ2-7 to the DNA end suggests the J call may be wrong. Germline assignment: CDR1 DFQATT and CDR2 SNEGSKA (reference sequence). The CDR3 length is 13 residues. Written as DNA, the CDR3 is TGCAGTGCTACTACTAGAACGAACGACGAGCAGTACTTC. Translated: CSATTRTNDEQYF.

This clonotype was recorded a few times. The chain joins TRBV12-3 or TRBV12-4 to TRBJ1-6; TRBD1 is a possible D gene (5 bases). Trimming shortened V by 5 bases and J by 6 bases, and 14 bases separated the two germline ends. The CDR3 contains 15 residues. In DNA, the CDR3 is TGTGCCAGCAGTCTAGGGACGTCGGGTAATTCACCCCTCCACTTT. Encoded protein: CASSLGTSGNSPLHF.

Only one count was recorded for this clonotype. The gene calls are TRBV11-2 and TRBJ1-2, with D uncertain. V was shortened by 8 bases and J by 0 bases, with 19 bases between the two germline ends. CDR3 length equals 16 residues. The germline CDR1 and CDR2 sequences are SGHAT and FQNNGV. The CDR3 spells CASPERPRATNYGYTF. The CDR3, as DNA: TGTGCCAGCCCTGAGCGGCCACGGGCAACTAACTATGGCTACACCTTC.

The chain recombines TRBV6-1 with TRBJ2-3; TRBD2 agrees at 7 bases. The CDR3 is 15 residues long. The germline CDR1 and CDR2 sequences are MNHNS and SASEGT. V lost 2 bases, J lost 0 bases, and 2 bases stayed unmatched. CDR3: CASSESGGSTDTQYF. Written as DNA, the CDR3 is TGTGCCAGCAGTGAATCGGGGGGAAGCACAGATACGCAGTATTTT.

Comments on this clonotype: One junction end disagrees with the germline gene, perhaps due to a read error. J is TRBJ1-1 and V is TRBV28; 10 nucleotides align to TRBD1. The germline V gene encodes CDR1 MDHEN and CDR2 SYDVKM. The CDR3 is 13 residues long. The CDR3 region is CASSLGTGDEAFF. DNA for the CDR3: TGTGCTAGCAGTTTGGGGACAGGGGATGAAGCTTTCTTT. Supplemented by reference TRBV28 and TRBJ1-1, the full variable domain reads DVKVTQSSRYLVKRTGEKVFLECVQDMDHENMFWYRQDPGLGLRLIYFSYDVKMKEKGDIPEGYSVSREKKERFSLILESASTNQTSMYLCASSLGTGDEAFFGQGTRLTVV.

V and J are TRBV2 and TRBJ1-2; no clear D. This CDR3 region has 11 residues. Trimming left V 6 bases short and J 7 bases short, with 9 bases between. The germline V gene encodes CDR1 SNHLY and CDR2 FYNNEI. CDR3 nucleotide sequence: TGTGCCAGCAGCCTTAGCGTTGGCTACACCTTC. It translates to CASSLSVGYTF. Drawing the rest from reference TRBV2 and TRBJ1-2, the complete variable domain is EPEVTQTPSHQVTQMGQEVILRCVPISNHLYFYWYRQILGQKVEFLVSFYNNEISEKSEIFDDQFSVERPDGSNFTLKIRSTKLEDSAMYFCASSLSVGYTFGSGTRLTVV.

The chain links TRBV13 to TRBJ2-5; the match to TRBD1 covers 9 bases. Germline-derived CDR1 and CDR2 are PRHDT and FYEKMQ (reference sequence). This CDR3 has 19 residues. Germline trimming cut 2 bases from V and 11 bases from J; bases unmatched to any gene: 24. The CDR3 reads CASSLKVWGGTGRAAQQYF. The CDR3 DNA follows: TGTGCCAGCAGCTTAAAAGTCTGGGGAGGGACAGGGCGGGCAGCGCAGCAGTACTTC.

This clonotype was seen only a few times. The chain employs TRBV5-6 and TRBJ1-2, with D hard to call. The V end lost 4 bases, the J end lost 8 bases, and 12 bases lay between the germline ends. CDR1 and CDR2 (germline): SGHDT, YYEEEE. The CDR3 is 12 residues long. The CDR3 is CASSLAEIGYTF. CDR3 DNA: TGTGCCAGCAGCCTGGCGGAAATAGGCTACACCTTC.

This clonotype was recorded a few times. The chain has TRBV11-1 and TRBJ1-1; 8 bases match TRBD1. Germline assignment: CDR1 SGHAT and CDR2 FQDESV (reference sequence). The ends lost 1 base at V and 4 bases at J; junction bases unmatched: 5. The CDR3 has 15 amino acids. The DNA for the CDR3 is TGTGCCAGCAGCTTAGAGGGAACAGGGGGCACTGAAGCTTTCTTT. Translation gives CASSLEGTGGTEAFF.

The chain uses TRBV12-3 or TRBV12-4 and TRBJ2-7; D remains ambiguous. The CDR3 runs 18 residues. V was pared by 3 bases and J by 1 base, with 22 bases between. CDR3 sequence reads: CASSLSSGRLPNSYEQYF. The CDR3 coding sequence is TGTGCCAGCAGTTTGAGTTCTGGAAGGCTACCAAATTCCTACGAGCAGTACTTC.

This clonotype was observed a handful of times. V usage is TRBV9 and J usage is TRBJ2-7; weak D call: TRBD1 (5 bases). Germline assignment: CDR1 SGDLS and CDR2 YYNGEE. V was shortened by 0 bases and J by 3 bases, with 13 bases between the two germline ends. This CDR3 has 15 amino acids. The CDR3 nucleotides read TGTGCCAGCAGCGTAGCCCCAGGGCGTAACTACGAGCAGTACTTC. Translation: CASSVAPGRNYEQYF.

The chain uses TRBV11-3 and TRBJ2-1; 10 nucleotides agree with TRBD2. Trimming at V came to 2 bases and at J to 6 bases, leaving 7 bases not matched to a gene. The CDR3 is 16 amino acids. Germline loops: CDR1 SGHNT, CDR2 YENEEA. The CDR3 DNA is TGTGCCAGCAGCTTACCGGGACTAGCGATCCCCAATGAGCAGTTCTTC. Its translation is CASSLPGLAIPNEQFF.

This clonotype has more than one count but fewer than ten. This chain links TRBV5-1 with TRBJ2-1; 13 bases agree with TRBD2. The CDR3 consists of 15 residues. Trimming cost V 2 bases and J 5 bases; bases outside gene matches: 1. Germline V CDR1 and CDR2: SGHRS, YFSETQ. CDR3 bases: TGCGCCAGCAGCTTTGGACTAGCGGGGGACAATGAGCAGTTCTTC. Translating it yields CASSFGLAGDNEQFF.

The chain employs TRBV20-1 and TRBJ2-6; D may be TRBD1 or TRBD2 (6 bases each). This CDR3 is built from 16 residues. Germline lookup yields CDR1 DFQATT and CDR2 SNEGSKA (reference sequence). Trimming removed 6 bases at V and 0 bases at J, with 15 bases between. The CDR3 coding sequence is TGCAGTGCGGTCGGGGGCGCCCCCTCTGGGGCCAACGTCCTGACTTTC. Encoded protein: CSAVGGAPSGANVLTF.

The V call is TRBV6-6, the J call TRBJ1-5, with 8 positions matching TRBD1. The CDR3 length is 13 residues. With 6 bases clipped from V and 5 bases from J, the junction kept 3 bases outside the gene matches. CDR1 MNHNY and CDR2 SVGAGI come from the germline V gene (reference sequence). CDR3 nucleotide sequence: TGTGCCAGCAGAGCGGACAGGGATCAGCCCCAGCATTTT. It is translated as CASRADRDQPQHF.

V is TRBV9 and J is TRBJ2-5; a possible D gene is TRBD2 (5 bases). The CDR3 sequence is 15 residues long. Germline V gives CDR1 SGDLS, CDR2 YYNGEE. Trimming took 1 base from V and 1 from J, leaving 11 bases between them. The CDR3 DNA reads TGTGCCAGCAGCGTAATGGGAGTGGGCCAAGAGACCCAGTACTTC. Translated, it gives CASSVMGVGQETQYF.

In this sample, this clonotype turned up a few times. V and J are TRBV29-1 and TRBJ2-5; 12 bases match TRBD2. The V gene end was trimmed by 7 bases and the J gene end by 6 bases; junction bases not matched to a gene: 6. This CDR3 region has 13 residues. Germline CDR1 SQVTM, CDR2 ANQGSEA. Here the CDR3 reads CSGGGTSGQTQYF. CDR3 coding DNA: TGCAGCGGCGGGGGGACTAGCGGGCAGACCCAGTACTTC.

This clonotype was recorded a few times. The rearrangement uses TRBV5-1 and TRBJ2-3; D unclear. CDR1 SGHRS and CDR2 YFSETQ come from the germline V gene. Deletions cut 4 bases from V and 0 bases from J, with 9 bases between. The CDR3 runs to 14 residues. The CDR3 DNA is TGCGCCAGCAGCCCAGACCATAGCACAGATACGCAGTATTTT. It is translated as CASSPDHSTDTQYF. Complete variable domain (other parts from reference TRBV5-1 and TRBJ2-3): KAGVTQTPRYLIKTRGQQVTLSCSPISGHRSVSWYQQTPGQGLQFLFEYFSETQRNKGNFPGRFSGRQFSNSRSEMNVSTLELGDSALYLCASSPDHSTDTQYFGPGTRLTVL.

The genes are TRBV5-6 and TRBJ1-2; 9 bases line up with TRBD1. Germline assignment: CDR1 SGHDT and CDR2 YYEEEE. The trim removed 6 bases at V and 4 bases at J, leaving 7 bases unmatched. The CDR3 consists of 14 residues. CDR3 loop: CASTEDRGLYGYTF. CDR3 sequence (DNA): TGTGCCAGCACCGAGGACAGGGGCCTCTATGGCTACACCTTC.

Details on this clonotype: A junction boundary mismatches the germline segment, possibly from a read error. The CDR3 bases are TGCAGCGCTGAATACCCTGAGCAGTTCTTC. As protein: CSAEYPEQFF. The chain carries TRBV29-1 and TRBJ2-1; D is uncertain. This CDR3 spans 10 amino acids. Germline V gives CDR1 SQVTM, CDR2 ANQGSEA.